This T cell receptor (beta chain) originates from a study of T-cell reconstitution after alpha-beta-depleted transplantation in children. Unique molecular identifiers were used in preparing the TCRbeta library. In TCRdb, the PCR reads were re-called with MiXCR into one record per CDR3 protein. The sample has more than 400,000 distinct CDR3 sequences, more than 9.5% seen once. This clonotype was observed a handful of times. The CDR3 totals 16 residues. This TCR was recovered from a female patient aged 2-9 years who had a stem cell transplant for aplastic anemia, so the T cells may come from the graft donor. V usage is TRBV21-1 and J usage is TRBJ2-7; the DNA was not used to check the table's D call, TRBD2. TRBV21-1 is labeled a pseudogene. The sequences come from PBMCs, mostly from graft donor cells, collected 180 days after TCRalphabeta/CD19-depleted stem cell transplant. CDR3 nucleotide sequence: TGTGCCAGCAGCAAAGGTACGGGAGGGCCGTCCTACGAGCAGTACGTC. This translates into CASSKGTGGPSYEQYV.